This TCR beta chain was identified in a study of cytomegalovirus exposure and HLA in healthy donors. With regard to this clone: Its antigen is currently unknown.

This CDR3 comprises 13 residues. Unmatched junction bases numbered 8, after V lost 10 bases and J lost 4 bases. Germline loops: CDR1 ENHRY, CDR2 SYGVKD. General study results and limits: A later analysis showed that HLA-associated TCR beta chains had undergone more clonal expansion than equally common others. Later work associated roughly 17,000 TCR beta sequences with HLA alleles at 0.05 false discovery rate. In a later analysis, TCR beta V- and J-gene trimming showed a link to a missense DCLRE1C variant. Judged likely to be a sequencing artifact was a cluster of highly shared sequence variants.

The PCR made use of 60 Vbeta and 13 Jbeta primers. Clones were sequenced by immunoSEQ multiplex PCR, and TCRdb holds only the in-frame ones, with some missing. In all, the sample yields 200,000 to 250,000 clones. The sequence was collected from a girl aged 2-9 years in good health and CMV-seropositive. The chain uses TRBV10-3 and TRBJ1-2; 8 bases align to TRBD1. Sequencing was done on a sample of PBMCs. The CDR3 reads CATTGQEGYGYTF. In DNA form, the CDR3 reads TGTGCCACCACGGGACAGGAAGGCTATGGCTACACCTTC.